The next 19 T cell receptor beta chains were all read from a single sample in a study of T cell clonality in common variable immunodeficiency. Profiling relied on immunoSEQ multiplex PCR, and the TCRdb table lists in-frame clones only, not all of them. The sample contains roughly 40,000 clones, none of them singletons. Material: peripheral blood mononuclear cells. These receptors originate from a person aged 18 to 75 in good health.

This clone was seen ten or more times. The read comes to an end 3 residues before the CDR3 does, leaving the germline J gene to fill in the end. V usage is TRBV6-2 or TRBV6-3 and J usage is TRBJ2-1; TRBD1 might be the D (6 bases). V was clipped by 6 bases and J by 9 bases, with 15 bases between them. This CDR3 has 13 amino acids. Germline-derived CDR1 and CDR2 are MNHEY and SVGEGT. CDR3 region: CASSPTGYAEQFF. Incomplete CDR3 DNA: TGTGCCAGCAGCCCCACAGGGTACGCTGAG.

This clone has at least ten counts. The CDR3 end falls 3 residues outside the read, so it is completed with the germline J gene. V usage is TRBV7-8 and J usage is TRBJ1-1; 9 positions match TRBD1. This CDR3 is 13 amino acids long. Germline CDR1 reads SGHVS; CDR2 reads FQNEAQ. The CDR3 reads CASSFHGDRAAFF. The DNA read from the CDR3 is TGTGCCAGCAGCTTTCATGGGGACAGGGCT.

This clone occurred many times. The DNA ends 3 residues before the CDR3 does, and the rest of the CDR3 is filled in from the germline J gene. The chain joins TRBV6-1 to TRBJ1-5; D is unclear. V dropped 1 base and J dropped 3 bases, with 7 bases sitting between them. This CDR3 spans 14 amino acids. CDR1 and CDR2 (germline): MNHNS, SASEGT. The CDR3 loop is CASSEEGPNQPQHF. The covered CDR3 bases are TGTGCCAGCAGTGAAGAAGGGCCCAATCAGCCC.

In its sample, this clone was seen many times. CDR3 bases read: TGTGCCAGCAGTGGTCGACAGGGGTTGGGCAATGAG. It translates to CASSGRQGLGNE. The CDR3 in full is CASSGRQGLGNEQFF. The V and J genes are TRBV6-1 and TRBJ2-1, with 8 bases that match TRBD1. The read terminates 3 residues before the CDR3 end, so the remaining end is supplied by the germline J gene. This CDR3 comprises 15 residues. Germline V gene lookup returns CDR1 MNHNS and CDR2 SASEGT. Trimming cost V 4 bases and J 6 bases; bases outside gene matches: 8.

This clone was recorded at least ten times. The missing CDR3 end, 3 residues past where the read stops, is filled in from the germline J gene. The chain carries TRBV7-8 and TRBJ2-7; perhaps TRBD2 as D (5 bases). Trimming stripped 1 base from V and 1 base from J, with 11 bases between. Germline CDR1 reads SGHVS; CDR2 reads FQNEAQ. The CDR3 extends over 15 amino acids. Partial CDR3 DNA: TGTGCCAGCAGCTTAGTCGACGGGGATTCCTACGAG. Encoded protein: CASSLVDGDSYE. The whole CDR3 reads CASSLVDGDSYEQYF.

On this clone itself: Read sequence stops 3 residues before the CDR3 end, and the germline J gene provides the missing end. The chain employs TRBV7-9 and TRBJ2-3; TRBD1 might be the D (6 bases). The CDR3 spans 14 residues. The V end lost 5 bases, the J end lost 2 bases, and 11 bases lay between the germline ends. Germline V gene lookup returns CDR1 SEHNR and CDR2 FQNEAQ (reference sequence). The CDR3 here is CASSHRELTDTQYF. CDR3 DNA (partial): TGTGCCAGCAGCCACAGGGAACTCACAGATACG.

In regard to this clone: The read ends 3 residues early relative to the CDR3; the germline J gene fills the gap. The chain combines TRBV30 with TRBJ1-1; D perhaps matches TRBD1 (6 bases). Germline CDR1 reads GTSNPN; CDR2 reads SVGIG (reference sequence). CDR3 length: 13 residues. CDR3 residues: CAWRSAGVGEAFF. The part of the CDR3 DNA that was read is TGTGCCTGGAGATCCGCAGGGGTCGGAGAA.

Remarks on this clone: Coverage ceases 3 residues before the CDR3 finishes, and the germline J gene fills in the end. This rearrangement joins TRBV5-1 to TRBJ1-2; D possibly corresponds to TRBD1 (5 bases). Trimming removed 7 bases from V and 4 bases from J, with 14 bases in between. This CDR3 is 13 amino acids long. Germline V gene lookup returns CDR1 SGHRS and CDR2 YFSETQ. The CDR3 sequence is CASGATGFYGYTF. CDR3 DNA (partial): TGCGCCAGCGGCGCTACAGGATTCTATGGC. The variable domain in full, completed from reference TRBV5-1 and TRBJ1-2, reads KAGVTQTPRYLIKTRGQQVTLSCSPISGHRSVSWYQQTPGQGLQFLFEYFSETQRNKGNFPGRFSGRQFSNSRSEMNVSTLELGDSALYLCASGATGFYGYTFGSGTRLTVV.

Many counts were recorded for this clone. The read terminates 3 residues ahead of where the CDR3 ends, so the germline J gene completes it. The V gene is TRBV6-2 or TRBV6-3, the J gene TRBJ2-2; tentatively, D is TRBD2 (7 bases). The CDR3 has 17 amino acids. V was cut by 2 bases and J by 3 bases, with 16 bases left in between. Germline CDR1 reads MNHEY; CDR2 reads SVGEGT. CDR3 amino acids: CASSYVRGGDYTGELFF. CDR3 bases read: TGTGCCAGCAGTTACGTTCGAGGGGGGGATTACACCGGGGAG.

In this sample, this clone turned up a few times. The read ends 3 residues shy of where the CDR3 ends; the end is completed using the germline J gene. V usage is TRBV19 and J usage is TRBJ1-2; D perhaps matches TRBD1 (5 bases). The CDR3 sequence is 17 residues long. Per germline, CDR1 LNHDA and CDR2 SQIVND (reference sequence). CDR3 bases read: TGTGCCAGTAGTATCAGGGCCCAGGACGGATACTACAATGAC. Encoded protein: CASSIRAQDGYYND. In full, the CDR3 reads CASSIRAQDGYYNDYTF.

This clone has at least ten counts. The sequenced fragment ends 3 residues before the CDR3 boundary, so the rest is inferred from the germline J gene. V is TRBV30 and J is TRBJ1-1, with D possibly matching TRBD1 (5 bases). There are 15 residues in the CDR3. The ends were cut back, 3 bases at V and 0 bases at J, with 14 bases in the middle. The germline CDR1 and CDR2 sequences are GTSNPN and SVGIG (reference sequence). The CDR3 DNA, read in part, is TGTGCCTGGAGGGCCAGCCGGGGGGTGAACACTGAA. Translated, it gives CAWRASRGVNTE. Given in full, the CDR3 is CAWRASRGVNTEAFF.

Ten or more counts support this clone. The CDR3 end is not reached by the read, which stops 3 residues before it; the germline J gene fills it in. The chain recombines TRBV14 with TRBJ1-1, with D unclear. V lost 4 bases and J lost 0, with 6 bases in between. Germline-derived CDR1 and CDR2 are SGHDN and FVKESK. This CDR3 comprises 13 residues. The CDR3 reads CASSPRLNTEAFF. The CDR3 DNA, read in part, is TGTGCCAGCAGCCCCCGTTTGAACACTGAA.

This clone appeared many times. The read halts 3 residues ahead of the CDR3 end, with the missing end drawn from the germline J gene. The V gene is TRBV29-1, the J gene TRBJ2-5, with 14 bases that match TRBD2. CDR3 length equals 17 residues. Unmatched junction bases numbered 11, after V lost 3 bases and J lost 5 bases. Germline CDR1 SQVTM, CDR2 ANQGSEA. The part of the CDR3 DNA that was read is TGCAGCGTTGACCTGGGACTAGCGGGGGCCCTAACGGAGACC. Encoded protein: CSVDLGLAGALTET. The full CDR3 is CSVDLGLAGALTETQYF. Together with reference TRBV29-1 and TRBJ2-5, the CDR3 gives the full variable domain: SAVISQKPSRDICQRGTSLTIQCQVDSQVTMMFWYRQQPGQSLTLIATANQGSEATYESGFVIDKFPISRPNLTFSTLTVSNMSPEDSSIYLCSVDLGLAGALTETQYFGPGTRLLVL.

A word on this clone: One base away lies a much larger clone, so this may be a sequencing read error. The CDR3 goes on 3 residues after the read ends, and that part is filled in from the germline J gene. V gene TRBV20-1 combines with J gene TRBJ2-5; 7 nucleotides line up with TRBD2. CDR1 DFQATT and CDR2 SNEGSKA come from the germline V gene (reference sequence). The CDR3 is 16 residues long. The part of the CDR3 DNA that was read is TGCAGTGCTAGAGGGCAACTAGCGACGGGCACAGATACC. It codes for CSARGQLATGTDT. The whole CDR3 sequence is CSARGQLATGTDTQYF.

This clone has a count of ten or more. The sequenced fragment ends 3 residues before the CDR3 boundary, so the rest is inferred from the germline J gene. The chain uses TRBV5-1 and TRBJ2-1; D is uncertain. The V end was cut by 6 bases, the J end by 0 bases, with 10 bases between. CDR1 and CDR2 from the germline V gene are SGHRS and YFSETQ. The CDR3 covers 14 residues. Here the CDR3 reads CASNRGSSYNEQFF. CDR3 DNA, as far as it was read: TGCGCCAGCAACCGCGGAAGCTCCTACAATGAG.

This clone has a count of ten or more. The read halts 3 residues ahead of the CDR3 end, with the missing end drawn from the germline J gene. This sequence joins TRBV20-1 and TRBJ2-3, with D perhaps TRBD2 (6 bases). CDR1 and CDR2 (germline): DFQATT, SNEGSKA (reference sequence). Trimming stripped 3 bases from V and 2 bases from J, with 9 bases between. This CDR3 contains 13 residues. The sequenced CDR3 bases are TGCAGTGCTAGGGGGGGTAACACAGATACG. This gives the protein CSARGGNTDT. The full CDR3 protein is CSARGGNTDTQYF.

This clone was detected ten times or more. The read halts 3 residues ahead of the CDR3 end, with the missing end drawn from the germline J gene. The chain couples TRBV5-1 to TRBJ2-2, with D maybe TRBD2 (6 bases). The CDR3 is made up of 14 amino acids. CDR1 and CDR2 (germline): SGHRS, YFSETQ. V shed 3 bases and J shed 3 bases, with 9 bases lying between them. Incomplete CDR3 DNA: TGCGCCAGCAGCTCGGGGGTTGACACCGGGGAG. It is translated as CASSSGVDTGE. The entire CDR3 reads CASSSGVDTGELFF. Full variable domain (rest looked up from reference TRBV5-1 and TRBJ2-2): KAGVTQTPRYLIKTRGQQVTLSCSPISGHRSVSWYQQTPGQGLQFLFEYFSETQRNKGNFPGRFSGRQFSNSRSEMNVSTLELGDSALYLCASSSGVDTGELFFGEGSRLTVL.

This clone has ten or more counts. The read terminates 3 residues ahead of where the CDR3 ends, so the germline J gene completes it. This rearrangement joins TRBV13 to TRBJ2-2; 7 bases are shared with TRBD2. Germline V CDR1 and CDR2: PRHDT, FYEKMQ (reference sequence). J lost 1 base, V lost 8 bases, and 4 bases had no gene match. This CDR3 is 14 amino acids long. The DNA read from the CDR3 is TGTGCCAGCGCGGGGAGGGGGAACACCGGGGAG. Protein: CASAGRGNTGE. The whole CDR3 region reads CASAGRGNTGELFF.

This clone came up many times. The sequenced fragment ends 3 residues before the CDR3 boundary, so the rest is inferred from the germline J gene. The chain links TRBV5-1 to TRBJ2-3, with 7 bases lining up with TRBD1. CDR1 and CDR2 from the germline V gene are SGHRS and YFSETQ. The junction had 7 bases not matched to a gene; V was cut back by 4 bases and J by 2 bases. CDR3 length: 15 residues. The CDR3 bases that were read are TGCGCCAGCAGCCTACAGGGGCCCCCCACAGATACG. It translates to CASSLQGPPTDT. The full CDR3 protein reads CASSLQGPPTDTQYF.